The present TCR beta chain was sequenced within a study of blood T cell repertoires in COVID-19. Study summary: The analysed material was cDNA or gDNA that came from T cells, B-cell-depleted T cells, or PBMCs.

With 0 bases removed from V and 6 bases from J, the gap between germline ends came to 11 bases. Germline-derived CDR1 and CDR2 are SGHDN and FVKESK. This CDR3 spans 14 amino acids. This clone was observed a few times. Authors' processing steps: Quantification of nucleated cells was approximated via reference gene primer amplification. Sequenced by immunoSEQ multiplex PCR; TCRdb stores in-frame clones only, minus some. V and J calls and clone size are as listed in that table; D and trimming were resolved from the DNA. Of approximately 54,000 clones in the sample, around 84% are singletons; the top ten hold approximately 4.1%.

The TCR comes from a man older than 75 with active COVID-19. The sample comprised peripheral blood. The chain is built from TRBV14 and TRBJ1-2; D ambiguous. CDR3 DNA sequence: TGTGCCAGCAGCCAAGACCCGGGAGGCAATGGCTACACCTTC. Its protein is CASSQDPGGNGYTF. The entire variable domain, with the rest obtained from reference TRBV14 and TRBJ1-2, is as follows: EAGVTQFPSHSVIEKGQTVTLRCDPISGHDNLYWYRRVMGKEIKFLLHFVKESKQDESGMPNNRFLAERTGGTYSTLKVQPAELEDSGVYFCASSQDPGGNGYTFGSGTRLTVV.